This T cell receptor (beta chain) emerged from a study of early T cells in non-severe SARS-CoV-2 infection. Study context: Alpha and beta chains were unpaired, from unsorted whole-blood bulk RNA.

TCRdb processed the 5' RACE reads anew with MiXCR; each CDR3 protein has one entry. The table records some 54,000 distinct CDR3 sequences, 10% of them present only once. A few counts support this clonotype. Its specificity is not known. Overall study results and limits: The study's VDJdb matching favored anti-spike CD8 responses and missed private and CD4 specificities.

Germline CDR1 is SGHTA and CDR2 is FQGNSA. V shed 1 base, J shed 3 bases, and the junction held 8 bases outside the gene matches. There are 16 residues in the CDR3. The origin of this receptor is an adult who was a healthcare worker with PCR-confirmed SARS-CoV-2 infection or an uninfected control (not recorded which). Sequencing used whole blood. The genes are TRBV7-2 and TRBJ2-7; 8 bases fit TRBD2. Here the CDR3 reads CASSLGGGLAFYEQYF. The DNA of the CDR3 is TGTGCCAGCAGCTTAGGAGGCGGACTAGCTTTCTACGAGCAGTACTTC.